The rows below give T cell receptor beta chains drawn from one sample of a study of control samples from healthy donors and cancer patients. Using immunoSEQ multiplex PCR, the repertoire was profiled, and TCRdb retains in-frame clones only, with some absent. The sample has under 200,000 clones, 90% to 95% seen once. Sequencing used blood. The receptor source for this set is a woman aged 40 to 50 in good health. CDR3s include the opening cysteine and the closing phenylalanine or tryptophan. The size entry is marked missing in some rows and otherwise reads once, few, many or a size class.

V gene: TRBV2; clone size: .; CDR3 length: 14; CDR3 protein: CASRQGFGNQPQHF
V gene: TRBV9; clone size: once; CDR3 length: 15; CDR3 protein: CASSVGLDSSYEQYF
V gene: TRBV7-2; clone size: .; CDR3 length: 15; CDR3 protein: CASSVDRGRGAEAFF
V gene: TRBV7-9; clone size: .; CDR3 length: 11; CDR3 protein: CASKDGEKLFF
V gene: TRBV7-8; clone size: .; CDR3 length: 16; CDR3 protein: CASSSKRIATNEKLFF
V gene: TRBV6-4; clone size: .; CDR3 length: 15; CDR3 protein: CASSDTSGRYNEQFF
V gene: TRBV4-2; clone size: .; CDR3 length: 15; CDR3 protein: CASSQEFLGLTEAFF
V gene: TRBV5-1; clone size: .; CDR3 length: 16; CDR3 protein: CASSSGLAGVADTQYF
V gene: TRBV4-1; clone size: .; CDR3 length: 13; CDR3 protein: CASSKDVRSEAFF
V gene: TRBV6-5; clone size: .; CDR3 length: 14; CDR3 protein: CATLDGTRYAGYTF
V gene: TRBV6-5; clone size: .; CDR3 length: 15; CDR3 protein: CASSYGVGQNSPLHF